One sample yielded the 17 T cell receptor beta chains listed below, sequenced in a study of human T cells and chemical hapten exposure. Time point denoted: patch test 1, 2 weeks after DPC sensitization. As to treatment: therapeutic diphenylcyclopropenone sensitization with weekly scalp DPC. Via MiXCR, TCRdb re-called the RACE reads, giving one row per CDR3 protein. The profile covers approximately 80,000 distinct CDR3 sequences, with about 10% appearing a single time and approximately 4.4% taken by the ten largest. The sample here was whole blood, taken in connection with sensitization to the hapten diphenylcyclopropenone (DPC). The receptors were gathered from a woman between 45 and 60 years old with alopecia areata. Some clones in this sample may be carry-over from other donors' samples.

The V call is TRBV6-4, the J call TRBJ2-3; TRBD2 agrees at 14 bases. V shed 3 bases and J 5 bases; nucleotides not matched to a gene: 4. The CDR3 is made up of 16 amino acids. CDR1 MRHNA and CDR2 SNTAGT come from the germline V gene. Here the CDR3 DNA reads TGTGCCAGCAGTGAAGGACTAGCGGGGGGTGGAGATACGCAGTATTTT. Its translation is CASSEGLAGGGDTQYF.

The table lists this clonotype with many counts. V and J are TRBV20-1 and TRBJ2-7, with a tentative D call TRBD2 (7 bases). The CDR3 consists of 16 residues. V dropped 0 bases and J dropped 6 bases, with 21 bases sitting between them. From germline, CDR1 is DFQATT and CDR2 SNEGSKA (reference sequence). For the CDR3, the DNA is TGCAGTGCTAGAGATCCGATAGGGGGGGCGCTTGGCGAGCAGTACTTC. Translated: CSARDPIGGALGEQYF.

The CDR3 reads CAIRGTAVNTEAFF. The CDR3 nucleotides are TGTGCCATCAGGGGGACAGCTGTGAACACTGAAGCTTTCTTT. This chain uses TRBV10-3 with TRBJ1-1; TRBD1 aligns across 7 bases. V was clipped by 6 bases and J by 0 bases; unmatched bases: 4. The germline V gene encodes CDR1 ENHRY and CDR2 SYGVKD. This CDR3 spans 14 amino acids.

This rearrangement joins TRBV20-1 to TRBJ1-2; 12 bases align to TRBD1. The germline V gene encodes CDR1 DFQATT and CDR2 SNEGSKA (reference sequence). V shed 6 bases, J shed 8 bases, and the junction held 10 bases outside the gene matches. The CDR3 is made up of 14 amino acids. The CDR3 DNA sequence: TGCAGTGCCTCCCCCGGGACAGGGGGCTTCGGCTACACCTTC. This gives the protein CSASPGTGGFGYTF.

This clonotype occurred many times. The V gene is TRBV29-1, the J gene TRBJ1-2, with D unresolved. The V and J ends lost 4 bases and 8 bases respectively, with 2 bases between them. The CDR3 is 8 residues long. Germline CDR1 is SQVTM and CDR2 is ANQGSEA. The CDR3 DNA sequence: TGCAGCGTTGGAGGCTACACCTTC. Amino acid sequence: CSVGGYTF.

In the case of this clonotype: The junction shows a germline mismatch at one end, possibly a read error. The chain employs TRBV7-7 and TRBJ2-1; no reliable D call. Germline values: CDR1 SSHAT, CDR2 FNYEAQ (reference sequence). There are 13 residues in the CDR3. The CDR3 nucleotides are TGTGCTAGCAGCCGGACCACCAACAATGAGCAGTTCTTC. Protein sequence: CASSRTTNNEQFF.

This clonotype occurred a few times. The chain recombines TRBV11-3 with TRBJ1-1, with a tentative D call TRBD1 (6 bases). Germline CDR1 and CDR2: SGHNT and YENEEA. This CDR3 is 14 amino acids long. V lost 2 bases and J 3 bases, leaving 10 bases between the germline ends. The CDR3 coding sequence is TGTGCCAGCAGCTTAACAGGGCCGGACACTGAAGCTTTCTTT. It specifies CASSLTGPDTEAFF.

This clonotype has a count of ten or more. This chain links TRBV11-2 with TRBJ2-1, with TRBD2 matching 10 bases. V lost 5 bases, J lost 8 bases, and 12 bases stayed unmatched. The CDR3 contains 16 residues. Germline CDR1 is SGHAT and CDR2 is FQNNGV. The CDR3 loop is CASSDYGQREGDEQFF. The CDR3 bases are TGTGCCAGCAGCGACTATGGCCAGCGGGAGGGCGATGAGCAGTTCTTC.

This chain connects TRBV28 to TRBJ1-1; TRBD1 agrees at 7 bases. The CDR3 is 18 residues long. Germline trimming cut 4 bases from V and 1 base from J; bases unmatched to any gene: 15. Looked up from germline, CDR1 is MDHEN and CDR2 is SYDVKM. CDR3 sequence (DNA): TGTGCCAGCAGTTCCCTCGGGACAGTGGGCTCCAGGAACACTGAAGCTTTCTTT. It yields the protein CASSSLGTVGSRNTEAFF.

This clonotype was observed at least ten times. This chain links TRBV2 with TRBJ1-6, with D unresolved. Deletions cut 4 bases from V and 7 bases from J, with 14 bases between. The CDR3 runs to 15 residues. The germline gives CDR1 SNHLY, CDR2 FYNNEI. As DNA, the CDR3 is TGTGCCAGCAGTGGAGGACCGCTCCAGAATTCACCCCTCCACTTT. Translated, it gives CASSGGPLQNSPLHF.

As concerns this clonotype: A much larger clone lies one base from this, so it may be a read error. This rearrangement joins TRBV28 to TRBJ1-2; possible D gene TRBD1, 5 bases. The CDR3 loop spans 16 amino acids. Germline V gives CDR1 MDHEN, CDR2 SYDVKM. The CDR3 here is CASGLSPSTGGVGYTF. CDR3 in DNA: TGTGCCAGCGGTTTATCCCCCAGTACCGGGGGGGTTGGCTACACCTTC.

This clonotype was recorded a few times. The J gene is TRBJ2-3, the V gene TRBV18; TRBD2 matches 11 bases. This CDR3 region has 16 residues. Germline assignment: CDR1 KGHSH and CDR2 LQKENI. The V segment lost 4 bases and the J segment 1 base; nucleotides outside the gene matches: 4. The CDR3 sequence: CASSHEGLAGTDTQYF. The CDR3 DNA is TGTGCCAGCTCACACGAGGGACTAGCGGGCACAGATACGCAGTATTTT. Using reference TRBV18 and TRBJ2-3 for the parts outside the CDR3, the full variable domain is NAGVMQNPRHLVRRRGQEARLRCSPMKGHSHVYWYRQLPEEGLKFMVYLQKENIIDESGMPKERFSAEFPKEGPSILRIQQVVRGDSAAYFCASSHEGLAGTDTQYFGPGTRLTVL.

This clonotype was seen ten or more times. This chain uses TRBV7-9 with TRBJ2-5, with D tentatively TRBD1 or TRBD2 (5 bases each). CDR1 and CDR2 (germline): SEHNR, FQNEAQ (reference sequence). The CDR3 runs 15 residues. V dropped 4 bases and J dropped 4 bases, with 16 bases sitting between them. In DNA form, the CDR3 reads TGTGCCAGCAGCTCACCTTGGGACCGAGCAGAGACCCAGTACTTC. Its protein is CASSSPWDRAETQYF.

The chain joins TRBV6-2 or TRBV6-3 to TRBJ2-1, with 7 bases aligning to TRBD2. CDR3 length: 14 residues. The germline V gene encodes CDR1 MNHEY and CDR2 SVGEGT. Trimming cost V 7 bases and J 5 bases; bases outside gene matches: 8. This CDR3 is CASKSAGVNNEQFF. CDR3 nucleotide sequence: TGTGCCAGCAAAAGTGCGGGAGTCAACAATGAGCAGTTCTTC.

This clonotype occurred a few times. The gene calls are TRBV18 and TRBJ2-7; D is uncertain. Per the germline V gene, CDR1 is KGHSH and CDR2 is LQKENI. V lost 0 bases to trimming and J lost 7 bases, with 13 bases between them. The CDR3 is made up of 14 amino acids. As DNA, the CDR3 is TGTGCCAGCTCACCACCGTACCAGTTTCGGGAGCAGTACTTC. Residues: CASSPPYQFREQYF.

This chain links TRBV6-2 or TRBV6-3 with TRBJ2-7, with no clear D. Germline V lookup: CDR1 MNHEY, CDR2 SVGEGT. Deletions cut 5 bases from V and 4 bases from J, with 12 bases between. The CDR3 sequence is 13 residues long. This CDR3 is CASSQDSGYEQYF. As DNA, the CDR3 is TGTGCCAGCAGTCAAGATAGTGGATACGAGCAGTACTTC.

The chain joins TRBV4-1 to TRBJ1-4, with 8 bases fitting TRBD1. Looked up from germline, CDR1 is MGHRA and CDR2 is YSYEKL. V was pared by 1 base and J by 8 bases, with 6 bases of the junction left unmatched. This CDR3 contains 15 residues. The DNA of the CDR3 is TGCGCCAGCAGCCAAGTGAGCACAGGGGGAGAAAAACTGTTTTTT. Its protein is CASSQVSTGGEKLFF.